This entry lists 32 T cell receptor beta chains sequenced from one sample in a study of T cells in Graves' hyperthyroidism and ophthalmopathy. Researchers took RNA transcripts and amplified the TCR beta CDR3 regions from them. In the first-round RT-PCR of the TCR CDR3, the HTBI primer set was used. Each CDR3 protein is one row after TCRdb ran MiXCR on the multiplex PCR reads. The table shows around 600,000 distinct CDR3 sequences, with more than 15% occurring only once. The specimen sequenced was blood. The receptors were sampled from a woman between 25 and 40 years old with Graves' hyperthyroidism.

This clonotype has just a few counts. CDR3 sequence reads: CASSQDSTGDAYEQYF. CDR3 in DNA: TGCGCCAGCAGCCAAGACTCTACGGGGGACGCCTACGAGCAGTACTTC. The rearrangement joins TRBV4-1 to TRBJ2-7; D might be TRBD2 (6 bases). Germline V gives CDR1 MGHRA, CDR2 YSYEKL. The CDR3 is made up of 16 amino acids. Trimming pared 0 bases from V and 2 bases from J, leaving 14 bases between.

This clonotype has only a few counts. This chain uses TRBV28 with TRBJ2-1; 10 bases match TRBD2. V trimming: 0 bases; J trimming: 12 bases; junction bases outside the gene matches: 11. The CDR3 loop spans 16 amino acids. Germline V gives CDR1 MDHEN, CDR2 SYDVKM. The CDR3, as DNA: TGTGCCAGCAGTTTATGGCGGACTAGCGGAAGCGTAGGGCAGTTCTTC. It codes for CASSLWRTSGSVGQFF.

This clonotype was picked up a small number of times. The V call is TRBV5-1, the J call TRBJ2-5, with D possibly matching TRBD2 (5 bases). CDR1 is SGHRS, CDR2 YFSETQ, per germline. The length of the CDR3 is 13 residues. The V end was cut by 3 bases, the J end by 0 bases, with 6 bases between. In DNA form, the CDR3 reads TGCGCCAGCAGCTCGGGGTACCAAGAGACCCAGTACTTC. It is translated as CASSSGYQETQYF.

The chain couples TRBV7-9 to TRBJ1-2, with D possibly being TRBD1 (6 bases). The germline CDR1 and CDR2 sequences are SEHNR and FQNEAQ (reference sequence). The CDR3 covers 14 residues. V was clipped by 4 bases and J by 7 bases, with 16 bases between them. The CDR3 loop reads CASSSAGALAGYTF. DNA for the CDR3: TGTGCCAGCAGCTCGGCAGGGGCGCTGGCTGGCTACACCTTC.

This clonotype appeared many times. This CDR3 reads CSARVYDGVSTDTQYF. The CDR3 DNA follows: TGCAGTGCTAGAGTATATGACGGGGTCAGCACAGATACGCAGTATTTT. The chain joins TRBV20-1 to TRBJ2-3; perhaps TRBD2 as D (5 bases). Trimming took 1 base from V and 0 from J, leaving 14 bases between them. The germline gives CDR1 DFQATT, CDR2 SNEGSKA (reference sequence). This CDR3 contains 16 residues.

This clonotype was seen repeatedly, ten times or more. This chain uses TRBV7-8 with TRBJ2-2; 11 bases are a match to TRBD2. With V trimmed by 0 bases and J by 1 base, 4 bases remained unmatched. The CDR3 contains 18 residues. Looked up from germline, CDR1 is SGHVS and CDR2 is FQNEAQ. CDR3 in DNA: TGTGCCAGCAGCTTAGCGGGTGGGACTAGCGGGAACACCGGGGAGCTGTTTTTT. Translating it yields CASSLAGGTSGNTGELFF.

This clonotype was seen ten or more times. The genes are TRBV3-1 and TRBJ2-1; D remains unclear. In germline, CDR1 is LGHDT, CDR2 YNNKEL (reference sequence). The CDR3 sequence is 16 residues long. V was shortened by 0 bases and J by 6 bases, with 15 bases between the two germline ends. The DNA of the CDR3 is TGTGCCAGCAGCCAAGATCCATTTGGCTCTTCCAATGAGCAGTTCTTC. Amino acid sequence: CASSQDPFGSSNEQFF.

The CDR3 is CASSLSGIPDTQYF. The CDR3 region has the DNA TGTGCCAGCAGCTTGTCGGGGATTCCAGATACGCAGTATTTT. The chain couples TRBV5-5 to TRBJ2-3; tentatively, D is TRBD2 (5 bases). The V and J ends lost 1 base and 4 bases respectively, with 10 bases between them. CDR1 and CDR2 (germline): SGHKS, YYEKEE (reference sequence). The CDR3 sequence is 14 residues long.

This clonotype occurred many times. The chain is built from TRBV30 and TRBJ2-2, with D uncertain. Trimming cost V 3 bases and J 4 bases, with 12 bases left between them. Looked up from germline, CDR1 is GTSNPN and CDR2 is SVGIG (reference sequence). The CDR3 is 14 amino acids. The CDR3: CAWSDPFTTGELFF. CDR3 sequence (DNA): TGTGCCTGGAGCGACCCCTTCACCACCGGGGAGCTGTTTTTT.

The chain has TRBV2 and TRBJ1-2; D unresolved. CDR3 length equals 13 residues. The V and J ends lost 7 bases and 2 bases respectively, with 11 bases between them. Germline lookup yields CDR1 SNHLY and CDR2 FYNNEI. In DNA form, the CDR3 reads TGTGCCAGCAAATCGGACGGGAACTATGGCTACACCTTC. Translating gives CASKSDGNYGYTF.

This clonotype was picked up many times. The CDR3 bases are TGTGCCAGCAGCGAAACCGGCTACGAGCAGTACTTC. It translates to CASSETGYEQYF. V gene TRBV6-1 combines with J gene TRBJ2-7, with D hard to call. CDR3 size: 12 residues. Trimming took off 6 bases at V and 3 bases at J, with 9 bases between the two ends. The germline CDR1 and CDR2 sequences are MNHNS and SASEGT.

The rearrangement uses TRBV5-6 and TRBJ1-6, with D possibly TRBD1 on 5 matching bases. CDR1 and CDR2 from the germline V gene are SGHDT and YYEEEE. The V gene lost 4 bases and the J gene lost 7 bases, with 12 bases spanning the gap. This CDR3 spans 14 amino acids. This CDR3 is CASSAGTLNSPLHF. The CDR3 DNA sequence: TGTGCCAGCAGCGCCGGGACCTTAAATTCACCCCTCCACTTT.

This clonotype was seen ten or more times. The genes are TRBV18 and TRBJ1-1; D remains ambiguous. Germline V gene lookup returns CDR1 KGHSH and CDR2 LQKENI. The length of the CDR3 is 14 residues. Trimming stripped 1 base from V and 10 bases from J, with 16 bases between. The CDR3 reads CASSPRIGTRRAFF. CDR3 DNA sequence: TGTGCCAGCTCACCACGGATAGGTACGCGTAGAGCTTTCTTT.

The DNA of the CDR3 is TGCGCCAGCAGCCAAGAATCTCCCGCCAGGGGTAGTGAAAAACTGTTTTTT. This encodes CASSQESPARGSEKLFF. This chain connects TRBV4-3 to TRBJ1-4; a weak D match, TRBD1 (6 bases). Germline V CDR1 and CDR2: LGHNA, YSLEER. The CDR3 loop spans 17 amino acids. V was clipped by 0 bases and J by 7 bases, with 18 bases between them.

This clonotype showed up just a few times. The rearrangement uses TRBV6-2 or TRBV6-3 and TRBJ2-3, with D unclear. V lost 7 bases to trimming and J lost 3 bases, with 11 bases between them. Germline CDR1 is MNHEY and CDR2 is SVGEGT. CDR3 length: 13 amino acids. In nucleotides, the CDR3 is TGTGCCAGCACCCTGTTGGGTACAGATACGCAGTATTTT. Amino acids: CASTLLGTDTQYF.

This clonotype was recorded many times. The CDR3 DNA reads TGTGCCTGGAAAAGTGACAGACTGCGCTACGAGCAGTACTTC. It translates to CAWKSDRLRYEQYF. This chain joins TRBV30 and TRBJ2-7; D is possibly TRBD1 (5 bases). The CDR3 covers 14 residues. The V gene lost 4 bases and the J gene lost 3 bases, with 16 bases spanning the gap. Germline V CDR1 and CDR2: GTSNPN, SVGIG (reference sequence).

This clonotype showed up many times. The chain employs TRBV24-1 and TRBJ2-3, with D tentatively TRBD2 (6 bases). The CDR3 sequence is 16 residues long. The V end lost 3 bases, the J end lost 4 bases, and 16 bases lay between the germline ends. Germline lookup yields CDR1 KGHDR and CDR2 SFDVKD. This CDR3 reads CATSDPGRGRADTQYF. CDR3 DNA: TGTGCCACCAGTGATCCCGGGCGGGGCCGTGCAGATACGCAGTATTTT.

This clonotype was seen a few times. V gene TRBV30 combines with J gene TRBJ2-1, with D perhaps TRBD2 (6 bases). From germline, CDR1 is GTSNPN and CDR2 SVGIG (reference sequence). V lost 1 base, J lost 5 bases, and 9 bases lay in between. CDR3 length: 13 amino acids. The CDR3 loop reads CAWSGWEDNEQFF. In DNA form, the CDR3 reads TGTGCCTGGAGTGGGTGGGAGGACAATGAGCAGTTCTTC.

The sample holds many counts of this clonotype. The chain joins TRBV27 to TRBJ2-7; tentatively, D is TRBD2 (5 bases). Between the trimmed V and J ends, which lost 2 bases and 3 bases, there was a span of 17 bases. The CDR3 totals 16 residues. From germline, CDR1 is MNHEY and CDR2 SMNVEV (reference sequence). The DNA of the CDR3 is TGTGCCAGCAGTTTAAGGGTTGGCGCCGGGAACTACGAGCAGTACTTC. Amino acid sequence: CASSLRVGAGNYEQYF.

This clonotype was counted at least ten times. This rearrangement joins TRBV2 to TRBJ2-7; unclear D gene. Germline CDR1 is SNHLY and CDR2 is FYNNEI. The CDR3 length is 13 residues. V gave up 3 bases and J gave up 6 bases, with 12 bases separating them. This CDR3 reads CASSDRFVREQYF. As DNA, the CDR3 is TGTGCCAGCAGTGATAGGTTCGTGCGCGAGCAGTACTTC.

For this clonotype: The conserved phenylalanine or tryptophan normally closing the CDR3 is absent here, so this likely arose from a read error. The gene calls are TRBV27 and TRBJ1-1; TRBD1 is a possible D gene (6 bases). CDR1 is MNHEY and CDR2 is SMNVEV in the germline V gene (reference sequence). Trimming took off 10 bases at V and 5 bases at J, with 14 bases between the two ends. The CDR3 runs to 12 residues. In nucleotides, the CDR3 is TGTGCCACTAGTGAAGGGGGGACTGAAGCTTTCCTT. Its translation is CATSEGGTEAFL.

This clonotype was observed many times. In DNA, the CDR3 is TGTGCCAGCAGCCCCCCCGGGACTAGCGGGAATATTGAGCAGTTCTTC. Translation: CASSPPGTSGNIEQFF. The rearrangement uses TRBV7-3 and TRBJ2-1; 13 positions agree with TRBD2. Germline values: CDR1 SGHTA, CDR2 FQGTGA. CDR3 size: 16 residues. Trimming took 5 bases from V and 9 from J; bases not matched to a gene: 10.

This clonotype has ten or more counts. The CDR3 DNA reads TGCAGTGCTAGCTTGAAGGCGGGAGGAACAGATACGCAGTATTTT. Its protein product is CSASLKAGGTDTQYF. V usage is TRBV20-1 and J usage is TRBJ2-3, with 8 bases identical to TRBD2. With V trimmed by 3 bases and J by 3 bases, 8 bases remained unmatched. Germline V gene data show CDR1 as DFQATT and CDR2 as SNEGSKA (reference sequence). This CDR3 is built from 15 residues.

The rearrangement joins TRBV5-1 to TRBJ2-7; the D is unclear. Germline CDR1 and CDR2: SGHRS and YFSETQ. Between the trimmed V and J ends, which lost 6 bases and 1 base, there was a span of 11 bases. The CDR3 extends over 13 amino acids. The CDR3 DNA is TGCGCCAGCAACCTGGAAGATTCCTACGAGCAGTACTTC. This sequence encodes CASNLEDSYEQYF.

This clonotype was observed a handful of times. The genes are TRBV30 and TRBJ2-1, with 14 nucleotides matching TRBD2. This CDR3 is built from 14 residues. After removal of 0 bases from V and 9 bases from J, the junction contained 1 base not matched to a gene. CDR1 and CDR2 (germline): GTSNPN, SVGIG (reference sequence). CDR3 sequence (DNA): TGTGCCTGGAGTGTAGGGACTAGCGGGAGTGAGCAGTTCTTC. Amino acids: CAWSVGTSGSEQFF.

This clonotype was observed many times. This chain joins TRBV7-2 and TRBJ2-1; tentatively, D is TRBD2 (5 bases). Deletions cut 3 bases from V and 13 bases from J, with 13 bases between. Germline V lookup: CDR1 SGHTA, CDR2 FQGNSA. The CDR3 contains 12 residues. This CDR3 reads CASSFTQGGQFF. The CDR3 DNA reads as TGTGCCAGCAGCTTTACTCAAGGAGGTCAGTTCTTC.

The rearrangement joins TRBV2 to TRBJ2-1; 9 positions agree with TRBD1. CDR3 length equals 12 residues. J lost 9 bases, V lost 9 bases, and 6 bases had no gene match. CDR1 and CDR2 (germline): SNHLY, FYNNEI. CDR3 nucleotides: TGTGCCAGAGGGACAGGGAGTGTTGAGCAGTTCTTC. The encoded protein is CARGTGSVEQFF.

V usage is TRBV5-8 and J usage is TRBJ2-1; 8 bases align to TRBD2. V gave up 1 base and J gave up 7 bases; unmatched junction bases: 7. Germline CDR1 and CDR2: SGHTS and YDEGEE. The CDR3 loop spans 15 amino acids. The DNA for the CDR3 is TGTGCCAGCAGCTTGAAGCGGGAGAAATGGAATGAGCAGTTCTTC. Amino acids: CASSLKREKWNEQFF.

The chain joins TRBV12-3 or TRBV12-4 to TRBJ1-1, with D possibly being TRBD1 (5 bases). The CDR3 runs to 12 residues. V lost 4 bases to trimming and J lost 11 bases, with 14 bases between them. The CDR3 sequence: CASSSGRGVAFF. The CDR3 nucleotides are TGTGCCAGCAGTTCGGGACGGGGGGTGGCTTTCTTT.

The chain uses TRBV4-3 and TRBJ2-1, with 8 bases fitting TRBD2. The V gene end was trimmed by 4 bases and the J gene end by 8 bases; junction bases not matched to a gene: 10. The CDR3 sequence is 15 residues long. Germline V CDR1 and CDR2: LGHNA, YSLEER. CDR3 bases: TGCGCCAGCAGCCCTGGACTAGCCGGCCTCTATGAGCAGTTCTTC. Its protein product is CASSPGLAGLYEQFF.

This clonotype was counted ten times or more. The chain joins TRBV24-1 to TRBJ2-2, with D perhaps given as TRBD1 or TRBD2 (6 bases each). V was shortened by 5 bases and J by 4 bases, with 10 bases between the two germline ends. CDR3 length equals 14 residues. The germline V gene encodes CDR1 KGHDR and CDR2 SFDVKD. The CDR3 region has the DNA TGTGCCACCAGTGTAGGGGGGAGCACCGGGGAGCTGTTTTTT. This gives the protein CATSVGGSTGELFF.

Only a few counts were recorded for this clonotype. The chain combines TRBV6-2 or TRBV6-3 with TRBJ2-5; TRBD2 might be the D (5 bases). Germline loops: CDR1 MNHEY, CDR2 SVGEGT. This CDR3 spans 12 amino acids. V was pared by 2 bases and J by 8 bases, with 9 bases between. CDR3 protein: CASSYARGTQYF. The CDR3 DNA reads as TGTGCCAGCAGTTACGCTCGGGGAACCCAGTACTTC.